This T cell receptor beta chain appears in the sequencing data of a study of T cell responses to AZD1222 COVID-19 vaccine. Study-wide results and caveats: It was only 6 or 7 AZD1222 recipients who were seropositive at baseline. Possibly, clonal diversity was underestimated; donors were largely white British and included more females. Spike-specific TCR breadth and depth both grew after two AZD1222 doses.

TCRdb keeps only in-frame clones here, not all; method: immunoSEQ multiplex PCR. The data show about 120,000 clones, roughly 89% seen once. This CDR3 region has 14 residues. Germline V lookup: CDR1 MDHEN, CDR2 SYDVKM. V lost 5 bases and J lost 4; bases outside the gene matches: 6. To note about this clone: Its antigen remains unknown.

The V and J genes are TRBV28 and TRBJ1-2; 8 nucleotides match TRBD1. Specimen: peripheral blood, collected on day 0 of AZD1222 vaccination. The receptor's source is an adult in good health. The CDR3 DNA reads TGTGCCAGCAGTGTGGACAGGGTCGGCTATGGCTACACCTTC. Translated, it gives CASSVDRVGYGYTF.